The rows below give T cell receptor beta chains drawn from one sample of a study of T-cell memory formation after mild COVID-19. TCRdb used MiXCR to reprocess the 5' RACE reads, holding one entry per CDR3 protein. Here the sample spans over 95,000 distinct CDR3 sequences, 20% to 25% being singletons. Input material: PBMCs or a T cell subset sorted from them (not recorded which). These receptors were collected from a young man who had mild COVID-19 (a few samples of this study predate the infection). Cell type and time point are not known. The conserved cysteine and the conserved F or W are not part of the CDR3 here. Only part of the rows carry a size: once, few, many, or a class if the clone is expanded.

size,J,V,CDR3
few,TRBJ2-7,TRBV4-1,ASSQDDQGYEQY
NA,TRBJ2-1,TRBV6-4,ASSASTYNEQF
NA,TRBJ1-4,TRBV5-1,ASSAPGGTNEKLF
NA,TRBJ2-2,TRBV7-9,ASSFEVTGELF
NA,TRBJ2-7,TRBV4-3,ASSQDGVEQY
NA,TRBJ2-2,TRBV10-3,AISELAGLNTGELF
few,TRBJ2-3,TRBV20-1,SASFLGRASTDTQY
NA,TRBJ2-7,TRBV7-9,ASSLVGQGRYEQY
few,TRBJ2-2,TRBV4-3,ASSQAWQRNTGELF
NA,TRBJ2-1,TRBV14,ASSQDLGGNEQF
few,TRBJ2-4,TRBV5-5,ASSLRGLAKNIQY
NA,TRBJ1-2,TRBV12-3/TRBV12-4,ASSLALLGQHGYT
NA,TRBJ2-5,TRBV5-4,ASSFGLVAETQY
NA,TRBJ2-7,TRBV20-1,SARDGHPEQY
NA,TRBJ1-1,TRBV7-9,ASSSSQGNTEAF
few,TRBJ2-1,TRBV27,ASSSALAGGLYNEQF
NA,TRBJ2-3,TRBV15,ATSRELAGFLLY
NA,TRBJ2-1,TRBV4-1,ASSQADSPEQF
few,TRBJ1-1,TRBV12-3/TRBV12-4,ASSLEGGPTEAF
NA,TRBJ1-2,TRBV6-2/TRBV6-3,ASSYDIRANGYT
NA,TRBJ1-2,TRBV29-1,SESSADYGYT
NA,TRBJ2-1,TRBV20-1,SARTSGSYNEQF
NA,TRBJ1-3,TRBV5-1,ASSLGDSGNTIY
NA,TRBJ2-5,TRBV7-8,ASSLALTEQETQY
NA,TRBJ1-3,TRBV27,ASSLHGPPESGNTIY
few,TRBJ2-7,TRBV7-2,ASSLYDSSYEQY
once,TRBJ2-5,TRBV24-1,ATSDLQIPREYRWETQY
few,TRBJ2-3,TRBV14,ASSQDSGFGTDTQY
NA,TRBJ1-6,TRBV5-5,ASSLARLSLAYNSPLH
NA,TRBJ2-4,TRBV11-2,ASSSGQGPAKNIQY
large,TRBJ2-3,TRBV7-2,ASSLVASGGGTDTQY